The clone carrying this TCR beta chain was seen just once. Its matching antigen is unknown. These data come from a study of OX40 agonist ivuxolimab in advanced cancers. Autoimmune disease history or systemic immunosuppression excluded patients. Trimming took off 9 bases at V and 2 bases at J, with 8 bases between the two ends. CDR1 and CDR2 from the germline V gene are MNHEY and SMNVEV (reference sequence). The CDR3 extends over 12 amino acids. Study-wide points: Some of the lowest clonal expansion was seen in partial responders at 0.1-3.0 mg/kg. Normalized T-cell clonal expansion was also low in a subset of nonresponders.

Some clones are missing from TCRdb's copy, which holds only in-frame ones; the method was immunoSEQ multiplex PCR. The sample carries 35,000 to 45,000 clones, under 95% recorded once. Specimen: CD4+ or CD8+ T cells sorted from blood, collected in a trial of the OX40 agonist ivuxolimab. The TCR originated in an adult with an advanced solid tumor such as melanoma, head and neck, liver or kidney cancer. The chain is built from TRBV27 and TRBJ2-1; tentatively, D is TRBD2 (5 bases). CDR3 DNA: TGTGCCAGTTCCGGGACCTACAATGAGCAGTTCTTC. The encoded protein is CASSGTYNEQFF.